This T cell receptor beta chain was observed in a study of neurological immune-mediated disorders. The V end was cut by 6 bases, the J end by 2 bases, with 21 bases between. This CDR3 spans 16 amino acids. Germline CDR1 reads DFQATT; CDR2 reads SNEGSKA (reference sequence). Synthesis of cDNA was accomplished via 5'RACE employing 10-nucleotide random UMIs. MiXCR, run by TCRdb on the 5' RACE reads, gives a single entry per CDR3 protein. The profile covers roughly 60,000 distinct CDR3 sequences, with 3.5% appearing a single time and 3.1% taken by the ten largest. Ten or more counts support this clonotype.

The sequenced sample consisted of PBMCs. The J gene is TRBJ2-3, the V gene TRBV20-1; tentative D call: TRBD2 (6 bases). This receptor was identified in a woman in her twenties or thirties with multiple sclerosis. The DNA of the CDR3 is TGCAGTGCCGGGCACGTCAAAGCGGGTTTCACAGATACGCAGTATTTT. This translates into CSAGHVKAGFTDTQYF.